This T cell receptor beta chain derives from a study of preoperative IRX-2 immunotherapy in early breast cancer. Profiled with immunoSEQ multiplex PCR; TCRdb holds only in-frame clones, not every one. This table has 30,000 to 35,000 clones, under 85% appearing once. Treatment: preoperative locoregional IRX-2 cytokine immunotherapy. Samples came from a phase Ib trial of preoperative locoregional IRX-2 cytokine immunotherapy. This TCR was recovered from a human donor with breast cancer. The starting material was lymph node tissue, obtained from a patient treated with IRX-2 immunotherapy.

CDR3 coding DNA: TGTGCCAGCAGCCACGGCTACGAGCAGTACTTC. Its protein product is CASSHGYEQYF. The chain combines TRBV14 with TRBJ2-7; D not resolved. V lost 3 bases and J 3 bases, leaving 3 bases between the germline ends. This CDR3 comprises 11 residues. The germline CDR1 and CDR2 sequences are SGHDN and FVKESK.